This T cell receptor beta chain comes out of a study of cytomegalovirus exposure and HLA in healthy donors. Whole-study results and caveats: Available immune exposure information was restricted to CMV serostatus only. Rare sequences made up most TCRs, while some public TCRs were found in many donors. Most TCR beta V segments were productive about 90% or about 30% of the time in an earlier analysis.

This clone is deemed medium-sized. Its antigen is undetermined. Other nucleotide sequences from this sample produce the same CDR3. The CDR3 spans 16 residues. The germline CDR1 and CDR2 sequences are LGHNA and YSLEER. The V end was cut by 0 bases, the J end by 4 bases, with 13 bases between. Primers included in the PCR were 60 Vbeta and 13 Jbeta primers. Only in-frame clones appear in the TCRdb table, and some are missing; sequencing was by immunoSEQ multiplex PCR. In the table there are 55,000 to 70,000 clones, 60% to 70% of which are singletons. The sequencing input was PBMCs. The clonotype comes from a man aged 40-49 years in good health and CMV-seropositive. The chain carries TRBV4-3 and TRBJ1-5; D might be TRBD1 (5 bases). CDR3 sequence reads: CASSQDLRGGNQPQHF. For the CDR3, the DNA is TGCGCCAGCAGCCAAGATCTTAGGGGTGGGAATCAGCCCCAGCATTTT.